A single sample is the source of the 9 T cell receptor beta chains below, sequenced in a study of cytomegalovirus exposure and HLA in healthy donors. PCR was performed using 60 Vbeta and 13 Jbeta primers. TCRdb's table, derived via immunoSEQ multiplex PCR, lists solely in-frame clones and lacks some. The sample yields 120,000 to 150,000 clones, about 78% seen once. The sample was PBMCs. These receptors all come from a man aged 40-49 years in good health and CMV-seropositive.

This clone appeared a single time. The chain employs TRBV9 and TRBJ1-5, with TRBD1 identical over 9 bases. The germline gives CDR1 SGDLS, CDR2 YYNGEE. Germline trimming cut 4 bases from V and 3 bases from J; bases unmatched to any gene: 5. The CDR3 runs to 15 residues. The CDR3 nucleotides are TGTGCCAGCAGCATTGGGACAGGGCACAATCAGCCCCAGCATTTT. This translates into CASSIGTGHNQPQHF.

The gene calls are TRBV6-5 and TRBJ2-4; 8 bases align to TRBD1. The CDR3 loop spans 16 amino acids. The germline CDR1 and CDR2 sequences are MNHEY and SVGAGI. With 0 bases clipped from V and 1 base from J, the junction kept 2 bases outside the gene matches. The CDR3 sequence: CASSYSQGAAKNIQYF. The CDR3 DNA reads as TGTGCCAGCAGTTACTCCCAGGGGGCGGCCAAAAACATTCAGTACTTC.

The chain employs TRBV5-4 and TRBJ2-5; perhaps TRBD1 as D (6 bases). Germline V gene lookup returns CDR1 SGHNT and CDR2 YYREEE (reference sequence). The CDR3 sequence is 13 residues long. V was clipped by 4 bases and J by 9 bases, with 16 bases between them. The DNA for the CDR3 is TGTGCCAGCAGCCCCCAGAGGGGGTCGGCCCAGTACTTC. It is translated as CASSPQRGSAQYF.

The J gene is TRBJ2-2, the V gene TRBV19; 8 bases match TRBD1. Trimming took 3 bases from V and 5 from J; bases not matched to a gene: 2. The germline V gene encodes CDR1 LNHDA and CDR2 SQIVND (reference sequence). This CDR3 is built from 14 residues. CDR3 nucleotide sequence: TGTGCCAGTAGTATCCGACAGGGGACCGGGGAGCTGTTTTTT. It codes for CASSIRQGTGELFF.

The count of this clone is one. The rearrangement uses TRBV5-4 and TRBJ2-1, with D maybe TRBD2 (6 bases). Germline CDR1 is SGHNT and CDR2 is YYREEE (reference sequence). CDR3 length equals 15 residues. Between the trimmed V and J ends, which lost 4 bases and 11 bases, there was a span of 22 bases. The CDR3 nucleotides read TGTGCCAGCAGCGGGGGGACGGGGGTTTCGGGCAAGCAGTTCTTC. This translates into CASSGGTGVSGKQFF.

This chain links TRBV5-1 with TRBJ1-6; possible D gene TRBD1, 6 bases. The CDR3 runs 15 residues. CDR1 is SGHRS, CDR2 YFSETQ, per germline. The V and J ends lost 4 bases and 4 bases respectively, with 12 bases between them. The CDR3 DNA reads as TGCGCCAGCAGCCCCCAGGGGCCTTATAATTCACCCCTCCACTTT. Its translation is CASSPQGPYNSPLHF.

This clone was observed a single time. The CDR3 DNA sequence: TGTGCCAGCAGGGATCAGGGATTTACCGGGGAGCTGTTTTTT. Its protein is CASRDQGFTGELFF. The chain employs TRBV6-5 and TRBJ2-2; possible D gene TRBD1, 5 bases. The V end was cut by 6 bases, the J end by 5 bases, with 13 bases between. The germline V gene encodes CDR1 MNHEY and CDR2 SVGAGI. The CDR3 contains 14 residues.

The chain links TRBV7-9 to TRBJ2-7; weak D call: TRBD1 (5 bases). CDR1 and CDR2 from the germline V gene are SEHNR and FQNEAQ (reference sequence). The CDR3 has 16 residues. Trimming took 1 base from V and 0 from J, leaving 13 bases between them. CDR3: CASSLVAGIYSYEQYF. The CDR3, as DNA: TGTGCCAGCAGCTTAGTGGCAGGGATATACTCCTACGAGCAGTACTTC.

This clone appeared a single time. The chain carries TRBV27 and TRBJ2-1; 7 bases agree with TRBD2. After removal of 0 bases from V and 3 bases from J, the junction contained 5 bases not matched to a gene. Per the germline V gene, CDR1 is MNHEY and CDR2 is SMNVEV (reference sequence). The CDR3 totals 16 residues. The CDR3 is CASSLSGGFRYNEQFF. The CDR3 DNA reads TGTGCCAGCAGTTTATCCGGGGGGTTTCGCTACAATGAGCAGTTCTTC.